Listed below are T cell receptor beta chains from one sample, sequenced in a study of T cells after posttransplantation cyclophosphamide. Profiled with immunoSEQ multiplex PCR; TCRdb holds only in-frame clones, not every one. The profile covers 23,000 or so clones, none occurring a single time. The sequences come from PBMCs, collected after allogeneic stem cell transplant with posttransplant cyclophosphamide. These receptor sequences come from a young adult male patient who received an allogeneic stem cell transplant from a related donor, was CMV-positive, and had no GVHD. Some T cells could come from the graft donor. The CDR3 runs from the conserved cysteine through the conserved F or W. A D gene is named only where the DNA matches it firmly. The listing skips clone size in some rows; elsewhere it reads once, few, many or a size class.

TRBD2,TRBJ2-3,many,TRBV10-3,TGTGCCATCAGTGAGTCCCGGACTAGCGGGGGCGATACGCAGTATTTT,CAISESRTSGGDTQYF
.,TRBJ1-5,many,TRBV11-2,TGTGCCAGCAGCTCAGGGGACCGTAATCAGCCCCAGCATTTT,CASSSGDRNQPQHF
.,TRBJ1-1,many,TRBV7-3,TGTGCCAGCAGCTACACAGGAAACACTGAAGCTTTCTTT,CASSYTGNTEAFF
TRBD2,TRBJ2-7,many,TRBV7-6,TGTGCCAGCAGCTCGACTAGCGGGACCGCCTACGAGCAGTACTTC,CASSSTSGTAYEQYF
TRBD2,TRBJ2-5,few,TRBV29-1,TGCAGCGTTTCCGGACTAGCGGGGGGGCCAGAGACCCAGTACTTC,CSVSGLAGGPETQYF
.,TRBJ2-5,many,TRBV2,TGTGCCCTAACGGGCCAAGAGACCCAGTACTTC,CALTGQETQYF
.,TRBJ2-3,few,TRBV9,TGTGCCAGCAGCGTGGAGAAGACCACAGATACGCAGTATTTT,CASSVEKTTDTQYF
TRBD1,TRBJ2-1,many,TRBV7-9,TGTGCCAGCAGCGCTCGCACCGGGACAGGGATCCACAATGAGCAGTTCTTC,CASSARTGTGIHNEQFF
.,TRBJ2-5,few,TRBV28,TGTGCCAGCAGTTTCGGCCAAGCGGAGACCCAGTACTTC,CASSFGQAETQYF
TRBD2,TRBJ2-5,many,TRBV5-8,TGTGCCAGCAGCCCCGGGACTAGGGGTCAAGAGACCCAGTACTTC,CASSPGTRGQETQYF
TRBD2,TRBJ2-3,many,TRBV4-1,TGCGCCAGCAGCCAAGTGACCCCCTGGGAGGGCCAGACAGATACGCAGTATTTT,CASSQVTPWEGQTDTQYF
.,TRBJ2-3,few,TRBV13,TGTGCCAGCAGACCGACTACGGAGCGGGTGATTAGCACAGATACGCAGTATTTT,CASRPTTERVISTDTQYF
.,TRBJ1-5,many,TRBV30,TGTGCCTGGAGTTTGGCCAGGGGCGGCCAGCCCCAGCATTTT,CAWSLARGGQPQHF
.,TRBJ2-2,many,TRBV5-1,TGCGCCAGCAGTAAACTCAGGGGGTTAGCGGATACCGGGGAGCTGTTTTTT,CASSKLRGLADTGELFF
TRBD1,TRBJ1-5,many,TRBV10-3,TGTGCCGCCGCAGGGGGAGATCAGCCCCAGCATTTT,CAAAGGDQPQHF
.,TRBJ2-7,many,TRBV29-1,TGCAGCGTTGACGTCGGGAACGAGCAGTACTTC,CSVDVGNEQYF
TRBD1,TRBJ2-2,many,TRBV19,TGTGCCAGTAGTATAGACGGACAGGGGATCACCGGGGAGCTGTTTTTT,CASSIDGQGITGELFF
TRBD2,TRBJ2-7,few,TRBV9,TGTGCCAGCAGCAGAATAGCGGGAGGGCCTTCCGAGCAGTACTTC,CASSRIAGGPSEQYF
.,TRBJ2-2,many,TRBV7-3,TGTGCCAGCAGCGTCCAGGGTGCCGGGGAGCTGTTTTTT,CASSVQGAGELFF
.,TRBJ1-1,many,TRBV7-2,TGTGCCAGCAGCTTAAAGGGAGGGACTGAAGCTTTCTTT,CASSLKGGTEAFF
TRBD1,TRBJ2-5,many,TRBV5-1,TGCGCCAGCAGCGAAGGGGACAGCAAAGAGACCCAGTACTTC,CASSEGDSKETQYF
.,TRBJ2-7,few,TRBV7-9,TGTGCCAGCAGCGTAGACAGGAACTCCTACGAGCAGTACTTC,CASSVDRNSYEQYF
TRBD2,TRBJ2-3,many,TRBV14,TGTGCCAGCAGCCAACGGGGGGGCCCCACAGATACGCAGTATTTT,CASSQRGGPTDTQYF
.,TRBJ1-5,many,TRBV21-1,TGTGCCAGCAGTGTTGTCGGGGTCCCCCGTTTATTTCAGCCCCAGCATTTT,CASSVVGVPRLFQPQHF
TRBD1,TRBJ2-7,.,TRBV15,TGTGCCACCAGCAGTCCCAGGACAGGGGTCTACGAGCAGTACTTC,CATSSPRTGVYEQYF
.,TRBJ2-2,many,TRBV29-1,TGCAGCGTTGTTGTCAGTGCTACCGGGGAGCTGTTTTTT,CSVVVSATGELFF
TRBD1,TRBJ1-6,many,TRBV9,TGTGCCAGCAGCGCCGAGGGGACAGGGGGCGGACCCCTCCACTTT,CASSAEGTGGGPLHF
TRBD2,TRBJ2-1,many,TRBV7-9,TGTGCCAGCAGCGGGGGCGAAACTAGCGGGAGAGATCATGAGCAGTTCTTC,CASSGGETSGRDHEQFF
.,TRBJ2-5,many,TRBV7-2,TGTGCCAGCAGCTCCCTTGGGACACTTCAAGAGACCCAGTACTTC,CASSSLGTLQETQYF
.,TRBJ2-1,many,TRBV7-2,TGTGCCAGCAGCTTAGGGCACTACAATGAGCAGTTCTTC,CASSLGHYNEQFF
TRBD1,TRBJ1-2,many,TRBV29-1,TGCAGCGTTGCTAGTCAGGGGGCGGGGGGCTACACCTTC,CSVASQGAGGYTF
TRBD1,TRBJ2-5,many,TRBV11-2,TGTGCCAGCAGCTCGAGGACAGGGGGCCAAGAGACCCAGTACTTC,CASSSRTGGQETQYF
.,TRBJ2-1,many,TRBV13,TGTGCCAACGCTGGGGCCGATGAGCAGTTCTTC,CANAGADEQFF
TRBD2,TRBJ2-7,many,TRBV28,TGTGCCAGCAGCGGTACTAGCGGGGGTCCTTACGAGCAGTACTTC,CASSGTSGGPYEQYF
.,TRBJ2-5,many,TRBV30,TGTGCCTGGAGTGTCTCGCAAGAGACCCAGTACTTC,CAWSVSQETQYF
.,TRBJ2-1,many,TRBV7-9,TGTGCCAGCAGCTTCCGGGGATCCTACAATGAGCAGTTCTTC,CASSFRGSYNEQFF
.,TRBJ1-2,many,TRBV18,TGTGCCAGCTCACCAAGGGTAGCGGACTATGGCTACACCTTC,CASSPRVADYGYTF
.,TRBJ2-7,many,TRBV4-2,TGTGCCAGCAGCCAGACTAGTAGTTACGAGCAGTACTTC,CASSQTSSYEQYF
.,TRBJ2-3,many,TRBV7-8,TGTGCCAGCAGCTTAGGCGGTGGGGCCTGGGAGTATTTT,CASSLGGGAWEYF
TRBD2,TRBJ2-3,many,TRBV7-2,TGTGCCAGCAGCCCCCCTCCAGCGGGAGGGACAGATACGCAGTATTTT,CASSPPPAGGTDTQYF
TRBD1,TRBJ1-2,many,TRBV27,TGTGCCAGCAGTTTACGAGACAGGGCTGGCTACACCTTC,CASSLRDRAGYTF
TRBD1,TRBJ2-3,many,TRBV7-9,TGTGCCAGCAGGGTGACGTCCGGGACAGGGTTTACAGATACGCAGTATTTT,CASRVTSGTGFTDTQYF
.,TRBJ2-3,many,TRBV10-3,TGTGCCATCAGTGAGTCCGCCGAGGGCACAGATACGCAGTATTTT,CAISESAEGTDTQYF
.,TRBJ1-1,many,TRBV28,TGTGCCAGCAAAGGCGGGGGGAACACTGAAGCTTTCTTT,CASKGGGNTEAFF
.,TRBJ2-1,many,TRBV6-5,TGTGCCAGCAGTCTAGGGGGAGTATATGAGCAGTTCTTC,CASSLGGVYEQFF
.,TRBJ1-1,many,TRBV18,TGTGCCAGCTCGGACTCAGGGGTAGTCGGCACTGAAGCTTTCTTT,CASSDSGVVGTEAFF
.,TRBJ2-1,many,TRBV5-4,TGTGCCAGCAGCTCTACTTACAATGAGCAGTTCTTC,CASSSTYNEQFF
.,TRBJ1-2,few,TRBV11-2,TGTGCCAGCAGCCAGGGCAGTCGAACTAACTATGGCTACACCTTC,CASSQGSRTNYGYTF
.,TRBJ2-7,many,TRBV6-1,TGTGCCAGCAGTGAGGACATTCCCTCCTACGAGCAGTACTTC,CASSEDIPSYEQYF
TRBD1,TRBJ2-7,many,TRBV7-8,TGTGCCAGCAGCTCCGACAGGGGTGGGGTCTACGAGCAGTACTTC,CASSSDRGGVYEQYF
TRBD1,TRBJ2-7,.,TRBV5-4,TGTGCCAGCAGCAGCCCGGGACAGGGGGGTTACGAGCAGTACTTC,CASSSPGQGGYEQYF
TRBD1,TRBJ2-7,many,TRBV7-9,TGTGCCAGCAGCTTGCCGGGACAGGGGGGCGAGCAGTACTTC,CASSLPGQGGEQYF
.,TRBJ1-1,many,TRBV5-1,TGCGCCACCCGAATCCCCCAGGCGACGAACACTGAAGCTTTCTTT,CATRIPQATNTEAFF
.,TRBJ2-7,.,TRBV19,TGTGCCAGTAGTCCCTCGGGACTCCCCTACGAGCAGTACTTC,CASSPSGLPYEQYF
.,TRBJ2-4,many,TRBV2,TGTGCCAGCACTCGGAGCCTAGCCAAAAACATTCAGTACTTC,CASTRSLAKNIQYF